This T cell receptor (beta chain) was observed in a study of vaccination and CD4 T cells after COVID-19 (dated by TCRdb to the early 2020s). About the study as a whole: Convalescent patients had a positive SARS-CoV-2 result on nasal swab PCR, and of these patients, some 10 had mild disease and one had severe disease. The spike-specific CD4+ TCR repertoire was compared before and after mRNA vaccination in fewer than eleven COVID-19 convalescent patients and a handful of infection-naive healthy vaccine recipients. In the convalescent cohort there were six males and four females, among whom were two Hispanic individuals, seven Caucasians, two Asians and one multiracial person. For stimulating the cultures, overlapping spike peptide pools were used, derived from SARS-CoV-2 as well as from the common cold coronaviruses HCoV-NL63, HCoV-OC43 and HCoV-229E. In control cultures, a CEFX viral epitope pool was used as positive control, an HIV-1 Nef peptide pool was used as negative control, or no peptide was added. Post-vaccine blood samples were obtained a median of around 74 days after the second vaccine dose, with a range of about 14 to 250 days. Post-COVID blood samples from convalescent patients were collected a median of roughly 100 days after diagnosis, with a range of 35 to 161 days. Each participant got two doses of either the Pfizer-BioNTech BNT162b2 vaccine (n=8) or the Moderna mRNA-1273 vaccine (n=2). Results the study describes overall, beyond this receptor: Of the vaccine-specific clones in convalescent patients, 304 of 307, or nearly all, reacted only to SARS-CoV-2 spike and did not cross-react with common cold coronaviruses. An increase in the median number of SARS-CoV-2-reactive clonotypes from 21 after infection to 35 to 40 after vaccination was observed, but the change was not found to be significant. In convalescent patients, a median about 84% of post-vaccine SARS-CoV-2-reactive clones were detected only after vaccination, and vaccine-specific priming was suggested by this finding. Only a relatively small number of convalescent patients were included in the study, and early timepoints following natural infection were not analyzed.

Unmatched junction bases come to 10, with V trimmed by 4 bases and J by 5 bases. From its cysteine to its phenylalanine, the CDR3 spans 16 amino acids. The only DNA kept is the CDR3, 48 bases in frame from the first base. Sequences KGHDR (CDR1) and SFDVKD (CDR2) are obtained from the germline V gene. Compared with the rest of its sample, this clonotype is medium-sized (0.01 to 0.1%). This clone's antigen is unknown. No per-base quality is available; no much larger clone lies one base away. In light of the paper, this sample's treatment or condition label describes: roughly 11-day PBMC culture with coronavirus spike peptide pools or control peptides (ViraFEST assay). To expand antigen-specific T cells with peptide pools and then pick out the expanded clonotypes through TCR sequencing, the study relied on the ViraFEST assay. The positive SARS-CoV-2 PCR tests of the convalescent patients were dated from March to December 2020, before the Alpha, Beta and Delta variants emerged in the United States. Each well held approximately 2 million PBMCs cultured in IMDM containing roughly 5.5% human AB serum and approximately 9.8 IU/ml IL-2, with about 10 ug/ml peptide pools added. On days 3 and 7, half of the culture medium was replaced with fresh IL-2-containing medium. After ten to eleven days of culture, CD4+ T cells were isolated by negative selection using the EasySep CD4+ T cell isolation kit. Ficoll-Paque Plus gradient centrifugation was used to isolate PBMCs from whole blood, and the isolated PBMCs were then either used fresh or cryopreserved at -140C. Each culture condition was generally run in triplicate wells.

The protocol used for the library was PCR. At the Johns Hopkins FTIC core, DNA from the cultured CD4+ T cells underwent TCR sequencing with the Oncomine TCR Beta short-read assay. The QIAamp micro DNA kit was used to extract genomic DNA from the cultured CD4+ T cells. Oncomine TCR Beta libraries from cultured CD4+ T cells were pooled with unique dual indexes and sequenced on an Illumina iSeq 100. For the original study's pipeline: Non-productive sequences were removed, and CDR3s not starting with C, not ending with F or W, or shorter than 7 amino acids were discarded. Antigen-specific clonotypes were identified using the MANAFEST web application through comparison of peptide-stimulated wells with reference and other culture wells. An FDR below 0.05, an odds ratio above 5, and a productive frequency above 0.1% in at least two of three replicate wells were required for clones to be considered positive. A clonotype counted as cross-reactive if it showed significant expansion both in the SARS-CoV-2 spike wells and in at least one common cold coronavirus spike condition. Similarity between CDR3 sequences was evaluated in R version 3.6.1 using Levenshtein distances (stringdist) and unrooted phylogenetic trees (ape). TCRdb reran the public reads through fastp at Q25 and MiXCR, keeping productive beta chains. Records with the same CDR3 protein are collapsed into one entry carrying the most frequent genes and DNA. TCRdb, not the original authors, processed these V and J calls. The sample data list around 8,100 distinct CDR3 sequences, and roughly 23% of these were observed just once. The ten largest clones take up more than 7% of the sample.

The receptor was isolated from a human donor who had recovered from COVID-19. Sequences were derived from CD4+ T cells from blood, cultured in vitro, sampled after SARS-CoV-2 vaccination. This chain joins TRBV24-1 to TRBJ2-7, with 10 middle bases fitting TRBD1. This receptor has the CDR3 CATSDSAWDRGHEQYF. The sequence in DNA is TGTGCCACCAGTGACTCTGCCTGGGACAGGGGCCACGAGCAGTACTTC.